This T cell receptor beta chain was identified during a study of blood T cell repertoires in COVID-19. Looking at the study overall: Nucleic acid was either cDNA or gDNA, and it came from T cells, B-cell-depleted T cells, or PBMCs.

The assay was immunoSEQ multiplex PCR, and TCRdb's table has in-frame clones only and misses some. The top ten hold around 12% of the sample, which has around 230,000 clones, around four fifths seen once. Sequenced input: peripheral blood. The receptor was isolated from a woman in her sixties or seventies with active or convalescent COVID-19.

CDR3 coding DNA: TGTGCCACCAGTGACCCCCGACAGGGGGCTTATAATTCACCCCTCCACTTT. Protein sequence: CATSDPRQGAYNSPLHF. The rearrangement joins TRBV24-1 to TRBJ1-6, with 10 bases lining up with TRBD1. CDR3 length equals 17 residues. Trimming removed 4 bases from V and 4 bases from J; junction bases left unmatched: 6. Germline loops: CDR1 KGHDR, CDR2 SFDVKD.